The T cell receptor (beta chain) under discussion was sequenced for a study of PD-L1 blockade in urothelial cancer (dated by TCRdb to about 2017). At the level of the whole study: Therapy was started in about 2014 for all patients, and atezolizumab 1,200 mg was administered intravenously every 3 weeks. Twenty-five of 29 patients were males with bladder-origin urothelial cancer, and about 65% of the roughly 30 reported a prior smoking history. An ECOG performance status of 0 or 1 was recorded for the patients, and 0 to 3 prior chemotherapy regimens had been received by the patients. Blood samples were analyzed 3 weeks after the start of treatment (second dose) and 6 weeks after the start of treatment. Blood samples gave a median of around 140,000 T cells and under 85,000 unique TCRs, with a median clonality of around 0.074. The study, an exploratory multi-omic analysis, examined somatic, immune and clinical correlates of response to PD-L1 blockade with atezolizumab in urothelial cancer. TCR sequencing covered pretreatment tumor samples and matched, serially collected peripheral blood taken before and after atezolizumab treatment. Durable clinical benefit meant progression-free survival longer than 6 months, and TCR features were also tested against progression-free and overall survival. In the same patients, whole exome sequencing and RNA sequencing of pretreatment tumors were performed in addition to TCR sequencing. Eight or nine patients reached durable clinical benefit, while around 19 patients did not. Some 30 patients had pretreatment blood TCR-seq, roughly 25 had at least one posttreatment blood collection, and roughly 25 had tumor TCR-seq.

The CDR3 runs 15 amino acids, cysteine and phenylalanine included. Only the CDR3 DNA is retained, 45 bases long and in frame from the first base. V and J lose 11 bases and 6 bases, and a span of 25 bases separates them. The germline V gene supplies CDR1 SNHLY and CDR2 FYNNEI. According to the study, the label for this sample's time point signals: pretreatment peripheral blood. The cohort included 29 patients with locally advanced or metastatic urothelial carcinoma who were treated at Memorial Sloan Kettering on a trial protocol. Peripheral blood mononuclear cells were collected from each patient pretreatment and during treatment, giving between 1 and 8 total time points per patient. The Qiagen DNeasy Blood extraction kit was used to purify genomic DNA from total PBMCs and tumor samples. PBMCs were collected pretreatment and during treatment and were isolated and stored as previously described. To estimate absolute template abundance from read counts, synthetic TCR analog templates were spiked into each PCR. TCRbeta CDR3 regions were amplified from genomic DNA with bias-controlled V and J gene primers using the immunoSEQ assay. Sequencing of rearranged TCRbeta segments was performed at approximately 20X coverage. As for how the authors treated the data: Clustering was used to correct sequencing errors, and CDR3s were annotated against IMGT so that V, D and J genes could be assigned. Only productive TCRbeta rearrangements were used in downstream analyses, excluding out-of-frame or stop-codon sequences. To compute clonality, Shannon entropy was normalized by the log of the number of unique productive sequences and then subtracted from one. Fisher's exact test with Benjamini-Hochberg correction, at a threshold of adjusted p below 0.01, was used to find clones that differed between time points or between blood and tumor. TCRdb's version of the immuneACCESS table is confined to in-frame rearrangements and falls short of the full clone set. An unresolved V gene accounts for under half of the shortfall where checked; the remainder is of unknown origin. The V and J calls and clone size are taken from that table; D and trimming were inferred from the DNA. The sample table records tens of thousands of clones; around four fifths of these occur just once. The ten biggest clones cover about 6.9% of the sample.

What the authors observed across the whole study: Improved progression-free and overall survival was found to be associated with pretreatment peripheral blood TCR clonality below the median. At 3 weeks after the start of treatment, tumor-associated TCR clones in peripheral blood had expanded more in patients with durable benefit (n of about 22, p = 0.022). Because the sample size was small (n ≈ 30) and many of the analyses were exploratory, the results are meant to be hypothesis-generating.

In this sample, this clone turned up once. Its antigen is unknown. The sample holds no much larger clone one base away, and base qualities are not on file. The chain was built from TRBV2 and TRBJ1-1; the D gene is perhaps TRBD1, from 5 matching bases. This sample comprised PBMCs, obtained around atezolizumab (anti-PD-L1) treatment. This sequence was found in a man aged 35-49 years with urothelial cancer. The CDR3 reads as follows: CAGRAGQGVFAEAFF. Here is the DNA: TGTGCCGGTAGGGCCGGCCAGGGTGTCTTCGCTGAAGCTTTCTTT.